These 17 T cell receptor beta chains originate from one sample sequenced in a study of shared clonotypes between healthy human individuals. The method was immunoSEQ multiplex PCR; TCRdb's version includes in-frame clones alone and lacks a portion of them. The sample consists of roughly 300,000 clones, 80% to 90% of them appearing once. Material for sequencing was memory CD8+ T cells sorted from blood. Noted subset: CD45RO+ cells pooled with CCR7-negative TemRA cells. These receptors were taken from a man between 18 and 29 years old in good health.

The chain employs TRBV11-2 and TRBJ1-1, with TRBD1 identical over 8 bases. The CDR3 has 15 amino acids. Germline V CDR1 and CDR2: SGHAT, FQNNGV. Trimming at V came to 6 bases and at J to 3 bases, leaving 9 bases not matched to a gene. CDR3: CASSLAGTGYTEAFF. CDR3 in DNA: TGTGCCAGCAGTTTGGCCGGGACAGGCTACACTGAAGCTTTCTTT.

The chain is built from TRBV6-1 and TRBJ2-7; D gene unclear. Trimming pared 6 bases from V and 3 bases from J, leaving 9 bases between. Germline lookup yields CDR1 MNHNS and CDR2 SASEGT. The CDR3 runs to 12 residues. The CDR3 DNA is TGTGCCAGCAGGGACCCCTTCTACGAGCAGTACTTC. Protein: CASRDPFYEQYF.

V is TRBV6-1 and J is TRBJ2-7; D uncertain. This CDR3 is built from 13 residues. V dropped 6 bases and J dropped 4 bases, with 13 bases sitting between them. Germline-derived CDR1 and CDR2 are MNHNS and SASEGT. DNA for the CDR3: TGTGCCAGCAGGAACCGGGCAGCGTACGAGCAGTACTTC. This codes for CASRNRAAYEQYF.

The chain combines TRBV4-1 with TRBJ2-3, with 7 nucleotides matching TRBD2. The CDR3 is made up of 18 amino acids. Unmatched junction bases numbered 12, after V lost 2 bases and J lost 1 base. Germline CDR1 is MGHRA and CDR2 is YSYEKL. CDR3: CASSQRTGLTLGTDTQYF. CDR3 coding DNA: TGCGCCAGCAGCCAAAGGACGGGACTAACCTTAGGCACAGATACGCAGTATTTT.

This rearrangement joins TRBV19 to TRBJ1-1; TRBD1 is a possible D gene (6 bases). Germline CDR1 is LNHDA and CDR2 is SQIVND (reference sequence). V lost 2 bases to trimming and J lost 3 bases, with 10 bases between them. The CDR3 has 14 amino acids. The CDR3 DNA reads as TGTGCCAGTAGTATAAGCAGGGGATACACTGAAGCTTTCTTT. It codes for CASSISRGYTEAFF. The variable domain in full, with the rest retrieved from reference TRBV19 and TRBJ1-1, is DGGITQSPKYLFRKEGQNVTLSCEQNLNHDAMYWYRQDPGQGLRLIYYSQIVNDFQKGDIAEGYSVSREKKESFPLTVTSAQKNPTAFYLCASSISRGYTEAFFGQGTRLTVV.

This chain connects TRBV11-2 to TRBJ2-2; D not resolved. The CDR3 has 12 amino acids. The germline gives CDR1 SGHAT, CDR2 FQNNGV. The V gene lost 2 bases and the J gene lost 6 bases, with 4 bases spanning the gap. CDR3 bases: TGTGCCAGCAGCTTAAGTTCCGGGGAGCTGTTTTTT. Protein: CASSLSSGELFF.

The CDR3 loop is CASSQEGSQETQYF. The DNA for the CDR3 is TGTGCCAGCAGCCAAGAAGGTAGCCAAGAGACCCAGTACTTC. The chain carries TRBV14 and TRBJ2-5; D call uncertain. This CDR3 has 14 residues. Trimming took 0 bases from V and 1 from J, leaving 6 bases between them. CDR1 and CDR2 from the germline V gene are SGHDN and FVKESK.

This chain uses TRBV5-1 with TRBJ2-5, with D hard to call. Germline assignment: CDR1 SGHRS and CDR2 YFSETQ. This CDR3 spans 14 amino acids. V gave up 0 bases and J gave up 0 bases, with 6 bases separating them. This CDR3 reads CASSLVSNQETQYF. DNA of the CDR3: TGCGCCAGCAGCTTGGTGTCGAACCAAGAGACCCAGTACTTC.

The chain combines TRBV10-2 with TRBJ2-5; D not resolved. V gave up 5 bases and J gave up 4 bases, with 5 bases separating them. The CDR3 runs to 11 residues. Germline V gene sequence: CDR1 WSHSY, CDR2 SAAADI. The CDR3 loop is CASSQAETQYF. DNA for the CDR3: TGCGCCAGCAGTCAGGCAGAGACCCAGTACTTC.

This clone was observed a single time. V usage is TRBV7-8 and J usage is TRBJ2-5, with a possible D match to TRBD2 (5 bases). The CDR3 runs 13 residues. Trimming took off 3 bases at V and 6 bases at J, with 11 bases between the two ends. The germline V gene has CDR1 SGHVS and CDR2 FQNEAQ. The CDR3 loop reads CASSLAGPQTQYF. The CDR3 DNA reads TGTGCCAGCAGCTTGGCGGGTCCACAGACCCAGTACTTC.

The genes are TRBV7-8 and TRBJ1-1; a possible D gene is TRBD1 (5 bases). Deletions cut 5 bases from V and 2 bases from J, with 21 bases between. The CDR3 is 17 amino acids. Germline lookup yields CDR1 SGHVS and CDR2 FQNEAQ. In DNA form, the CDR3 reads TGTGCCAGCAGCCCCGATCTCGGGGGAGGGCCCAACACTGAAGCTTTCTTT. The encoded protein is CASSPDLGGGPNTEAFF.

This chain joins TRBV25-1 and TRBJ2-7; tentatively, D is TRBD1 (6 bases). This CDR3 has 13 amino acids. From germline, CDR1 is MGHDK and CDR2 SYGVNS. Trimming pared 4 bases from V and 5 bases from J, leaving 12 bases between. CDR3 DNA: TGTGCCAGCAGTGTTCAGGGGAGCAACGAGCAGTACTTC. Amino acid sequence: CASSVQGSNEQYF.

This chain joins TRBV13 and TRBJ2-1, with 8 nucleotides matching TRBD2. Germline V lookup: CDR1 PRHDT, CDR2 FYEKMQ (reference sequence). Trimming cost V 4 bases and J 6 bases; bases outside gene matches: 8. The CDR3 contains 15 residues. In DNA, the CDR3 is TGTGCCAGCAGCTCAGAGACTAGCGAGGGCAATGAGCAGTTCTTC. Protein sequence: CASSSETSEGNEQFF.

This chain connects TRBV28 to TRBJ2-7; 9 bases fit TRBD2. Germline CDR1 is MDHEN and CDR2 is SYDVKM. The CDR3 totals 15 residues. With V trimmed by 2 bases and J by 3 bases, 5 bases remained unmatched. The CDR3 nucleotides read TGTGCCAGCAGTTTAGGGCTAGCGGGGAACTACGAGCAGTACTTC. It is translated as CASSLGLAGNYEQYF.

V and J are TRBV6-5 and TRBJ1-5, with no clear D. This CDR3 is 15 amino acids long. V was clipped by 3 bases and J by 2 bases, with 11 bases between them. Germline assignment: CDR1 MNHEY and CDR2 SVGAGI. The CDR3 DNA reads as TGTGCCAGCAGTTATTCTGTGCCCCGCAATCAGCCCCAGCATTTT. It codes for CASSYSVPRNQPQHF.

J is TRBJ2-7 and V is TRBV5-6; D possibly matches TRBD1 or TRBD2 (5 bases each). This CDR3 comprises 14 residues. The V gene lost 2 bases and the J gene lost 5 bases, with 14 bases spanning the gap. Looked up from germline, CDR1 is SGHDT and CDR2 is YYEEEE. In nucleotides, the CDR3 is TGTGCCAGCAGCTTCGGGACCCCACAAAACGAGCAGTACTTC. This encodes CASSFGTPQNEQYF.

This clone was detected many times. J is TRBJ1-1 and V is TRBV5-1, with D possibly TRBD1 on 5 matching bases. There are 15 residues in the CDR3. Trimming pared 5 bases from V and 0 bases from J, leaving 14 bases between. CDR1 is SGHRS, CDR2 YFSETQ, per germline. The chain's CDR3 is CASSPYGTVNTEAFF. The CDR3 nucleotides are TGCGCCAGCAGTCCCTATGGGACGGTGAACACTGAAGCTTTCTTT.